The source of this T cell receptor (beta chain) is a study of shared clonotypes between healthy human individuals. Points from the study as a whole: Represented diversity, genetic and exposure-history alike, was limited by few donors. Some naive CD4 clonotypes, roughly 5%, turned up in common across several donors.

The donors, all of them Caucasian adults, lived in Nashville, Tennessee. Memory CD4+ cells were the fraction left after CD45RA+ naive selection. Worth noting for this clone: Antigen specificity is unknown.

The CDR3 has 13 residues. Trimming removed 4 bases at V and 7 bases at J, with 15 bases between. Germline loops: CDR1 SGHRS, CDR2 YFSETQ. Libraries were prepared by immunoSEQ multiplex PCR; TCRdb keeps only in-frame clonotypes and omits some of them. The sample lists 2.3 million or so clones, roughly 93% occurring once. This clonotype was sampled from a young man in good health. Some clones in this sample may be carry-over from other donors' samples. The sequencing sample was made of naive CD4+ T cells from PBMCs. Subset in this sample: CD45RA+ positively selected. This chain connects TRBV5-1 to TRBJ2-7, with D possibly being TRBD1 (5 bases). This CDR3 reads CASSGTGNGEQYF. CDR3 sequence (DNA): TGCGCCAGCAGCGGAACAGGAAATGGGGAGCAGTACTTC.